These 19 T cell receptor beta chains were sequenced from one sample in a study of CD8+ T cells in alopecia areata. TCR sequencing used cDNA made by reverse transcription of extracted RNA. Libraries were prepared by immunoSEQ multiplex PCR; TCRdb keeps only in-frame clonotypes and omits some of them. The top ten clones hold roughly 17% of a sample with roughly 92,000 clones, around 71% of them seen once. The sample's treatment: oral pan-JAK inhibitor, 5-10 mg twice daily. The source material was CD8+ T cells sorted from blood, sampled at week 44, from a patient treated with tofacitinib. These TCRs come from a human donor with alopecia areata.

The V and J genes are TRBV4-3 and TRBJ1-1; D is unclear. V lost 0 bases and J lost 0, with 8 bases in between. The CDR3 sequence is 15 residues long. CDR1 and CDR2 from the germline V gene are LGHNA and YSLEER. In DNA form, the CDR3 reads TGCGCCAGCAGCCAAGATTCCACCATGAACACTGAAGCTTTCTTT. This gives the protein CASSQDSTMNTEAFF.

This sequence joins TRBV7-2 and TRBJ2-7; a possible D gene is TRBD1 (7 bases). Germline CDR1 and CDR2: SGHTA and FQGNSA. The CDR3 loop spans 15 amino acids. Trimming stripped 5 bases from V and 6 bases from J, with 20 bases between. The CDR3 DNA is TGTGCCAGCAGCCCATCAGGGGGGAGCCTGGGCGAGCAGTACTTC. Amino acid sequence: CASSPSGGSLGEQYF.

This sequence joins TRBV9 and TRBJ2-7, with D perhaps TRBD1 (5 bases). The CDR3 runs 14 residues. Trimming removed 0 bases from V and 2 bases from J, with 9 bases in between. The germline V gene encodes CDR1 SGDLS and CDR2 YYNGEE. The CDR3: CASSVVDSAYEQYF. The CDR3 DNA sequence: TGTGCCAGCAGCGTAGTCGACAGCGCCTACGAGCAGTACTTC.

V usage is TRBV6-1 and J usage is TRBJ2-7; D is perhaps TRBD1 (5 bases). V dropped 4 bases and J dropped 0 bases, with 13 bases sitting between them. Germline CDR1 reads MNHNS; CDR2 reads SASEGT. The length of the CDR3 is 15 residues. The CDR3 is CASSVQAHSSYEQYF. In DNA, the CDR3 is TGTGCCAGCAGTGTACAGGCGCATAGCTCCTACGAGCAGTACTTC.

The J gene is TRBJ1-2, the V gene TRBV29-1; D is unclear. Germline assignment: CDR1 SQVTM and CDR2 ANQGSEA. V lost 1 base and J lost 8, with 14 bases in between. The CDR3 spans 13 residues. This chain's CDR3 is CSVEATWPKGYTF. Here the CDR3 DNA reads TGCAGCGTTGAAGCCACATGGCCTAAAGGCTACACCTTC.

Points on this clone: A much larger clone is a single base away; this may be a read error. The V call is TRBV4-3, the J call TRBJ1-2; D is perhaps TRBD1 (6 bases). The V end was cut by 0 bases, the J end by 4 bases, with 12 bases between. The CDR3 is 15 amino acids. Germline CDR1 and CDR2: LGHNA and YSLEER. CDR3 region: CASSQDPGTLYGYTF. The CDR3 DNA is TGCGCCAGCAGCCAAGACCCCGGGACACTCTATGGCTACACCTTC.

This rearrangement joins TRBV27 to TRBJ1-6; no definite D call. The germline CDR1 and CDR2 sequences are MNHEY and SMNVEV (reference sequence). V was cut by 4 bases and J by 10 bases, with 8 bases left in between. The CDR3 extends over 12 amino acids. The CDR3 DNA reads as TGTGCCAGCAGTTCCCACAACTCACCCCTCCACTTT. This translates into CASSSHNSPLHF.

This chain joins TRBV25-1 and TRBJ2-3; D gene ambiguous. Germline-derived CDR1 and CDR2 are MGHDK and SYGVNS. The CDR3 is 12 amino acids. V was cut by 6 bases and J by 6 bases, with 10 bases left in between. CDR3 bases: TGTGCCAGCAGCCCCCCTGGCGATACGCAGTATTTT. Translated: CASSPPGDTQYF. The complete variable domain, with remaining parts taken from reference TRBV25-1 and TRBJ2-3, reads EADIYQTPRYLVIGTGKKITLECSQTMGHDKMYWYQQDPGMELHLIHYSYGVNSTEKGDLSSESTVSRIRTEHFPLTLESARPSHTSQYLCASSPPGDTQYFGPGTRLTVL.

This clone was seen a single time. CDR3: CASSSSTTSTDTQYF. In DNA, the CDR3 is TGTGCCAGCAGTTCCTCGACTACCAGCACAGATACGCAGTATTTT. The chain couples TRBV6-6 to TRBJ2-3; maybe TRBD2 (5 bases). Germline loops: CDR1 MNHNY, CDR2 SVGAGI (reference sequence). CDR3 length: 15 amino acids. Trimming left V 4 bases short and J 0 bases short, with 11 bases between.

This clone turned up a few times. The DNA for the CDR3 is TGTGCCAGCATCCGCGGGACTGCCAGGGATACGCAGTATTTT. Its protein product is CASIRGTARDTQYF. The chain employs TRBV6-6 and TRBJ2-3; D may be TRBD2 (6 bases). The CDR3 spans 14 residues. The V and J ends lost 7 bases and 6 bases respectively, with 17 bases between them. Germline V lookup: CDR1 MNHNY, CDR2 SVGAGI (reference sequence).

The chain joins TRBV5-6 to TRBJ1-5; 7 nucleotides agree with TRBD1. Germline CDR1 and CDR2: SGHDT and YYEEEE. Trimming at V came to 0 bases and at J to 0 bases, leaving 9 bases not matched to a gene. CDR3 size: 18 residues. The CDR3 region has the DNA TGTGCCAGCAGCTTGGGGGGTGACAGGGTTTATAGCAATCAGCCCCAGCATTTT. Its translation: CASSLGGDRVYSNQPQHF.

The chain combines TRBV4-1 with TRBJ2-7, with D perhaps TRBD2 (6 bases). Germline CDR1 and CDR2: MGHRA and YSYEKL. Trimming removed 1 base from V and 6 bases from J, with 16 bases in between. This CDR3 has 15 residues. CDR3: CASSQVGTAPREQYF. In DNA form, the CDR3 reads TGCGCCAGCAGCCAAGTAGGGACTGCCCCTCGCGAGCAGTACTTC.

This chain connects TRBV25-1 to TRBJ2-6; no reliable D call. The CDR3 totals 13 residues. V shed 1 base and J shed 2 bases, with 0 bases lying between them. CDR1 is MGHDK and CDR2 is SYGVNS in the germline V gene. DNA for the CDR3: TGTGCCAGCAGTGAATCTGGGGCCAACGTCCTGACTTTC. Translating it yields CASSESGANVLTF.

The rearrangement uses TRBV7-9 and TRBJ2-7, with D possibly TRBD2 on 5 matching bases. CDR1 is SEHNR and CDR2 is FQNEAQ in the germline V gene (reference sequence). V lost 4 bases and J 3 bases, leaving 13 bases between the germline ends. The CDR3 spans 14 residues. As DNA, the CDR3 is TGTGCCAGCAGCTCCCGAACCGGGGACTACGAGCAGTACTTC. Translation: CASSSRTGDYEQYF.

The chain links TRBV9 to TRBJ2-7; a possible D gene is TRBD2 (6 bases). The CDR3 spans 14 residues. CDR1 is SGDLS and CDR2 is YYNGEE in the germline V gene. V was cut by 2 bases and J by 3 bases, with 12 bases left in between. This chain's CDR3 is CASSVGGADYEQYF. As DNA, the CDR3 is TGTGCCAGCAGCGTGGGCGGGGCTGACTACGAGCAGTACTTC.

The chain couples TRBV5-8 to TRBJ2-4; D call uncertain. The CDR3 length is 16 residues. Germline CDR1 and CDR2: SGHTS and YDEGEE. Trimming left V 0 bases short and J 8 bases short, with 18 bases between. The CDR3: CASSLGPEPEWDIQYF. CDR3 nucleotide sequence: TGTGCCAGCAGCTTGGGGCCCGAACCGGAGTGGGACATTCAGTACTTC.

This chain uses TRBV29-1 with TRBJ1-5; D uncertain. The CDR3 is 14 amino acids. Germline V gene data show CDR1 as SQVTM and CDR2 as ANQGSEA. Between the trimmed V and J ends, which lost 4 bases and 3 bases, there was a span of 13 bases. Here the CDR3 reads CSVVLLGPNQPQHF. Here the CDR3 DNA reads TGCAGCGTTGTTTTACTTGGCCCCAATCAGCCCCAGCATTTT.

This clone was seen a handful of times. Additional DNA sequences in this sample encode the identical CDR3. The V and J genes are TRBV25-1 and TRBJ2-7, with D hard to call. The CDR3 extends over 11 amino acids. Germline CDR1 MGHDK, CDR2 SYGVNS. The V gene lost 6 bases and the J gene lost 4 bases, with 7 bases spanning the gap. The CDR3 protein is CASRVGYEQYF. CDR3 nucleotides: TGTGCCAGCAGAGTGGGGTACGAGCAGTACTTC.

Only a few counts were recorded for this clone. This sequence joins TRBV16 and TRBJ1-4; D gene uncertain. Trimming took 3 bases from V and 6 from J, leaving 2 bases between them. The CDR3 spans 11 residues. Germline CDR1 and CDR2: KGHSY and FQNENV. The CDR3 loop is CASSHDEKLFF. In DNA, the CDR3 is TGTGCCAGCAGCCATGATGAAAAACTGTTTTTT.